The 5 T cell receptor beta chains listed next were all sequenced from one sample in a study of glioma-infiltrating T cells after dendritic cell vaccination. Time point reported: after dendritic cell vaccination, including at tumor progression/relapse. The repertoire was sequenced with immunoSEQ multiplex PCR; TCRdb's copy has only in-frame clones and lacks some. The sample comprises 50,000 to 75,000 clones, about 85% of which are singletons, and more than 8.5% rests with the top ten. This specimen was blood, taken after dendritic cell vaccination. These receptors all stem from a human donor with glioblastoma.

The J gene is TRBJ2-1, the V gene TRBV4-3; 11 bases are shared with TRBD2. This CDR3 has 15 amino acids. Germline values: CDR1 LGHNA, CDR2 YSLEER. The junction had 6 bases not matched to a gene; V was cut back by 2 bases and J by 9 bases. The CDR3: CASSQHSGGAAEQFF. The CDR3, as DNA: TGCGCCAGCAGCCAACATAGCGGGGGGGCGGCTGAGCAGTTCTTC.

The CDR3 sequence is CASSETSGGIYEQYF. Here the CDR3 DNA reads TGTGCCAGCAGCGAAACTAGCGGGGGGATCTACGAGCAGTACTTC. The rearrangement links TRBV27 to TRBJ2-7; 12 positions match TRBD2. V was pared by 6 bases and J by 3 bases, with 6 bases of the junction left unmatched. This CDR3 region has 15 residues. The V gene's germline CDR1 is MNHEY and CDR2 SMNVEV (reference sequence).

This chain links TRBV2 with TRBJ1-2, with D perhaps TRBD1 (5 bases). V was pared by 3 bases and J by 6 bases, with 14 bases between. Germline lookup yields CDR1 SNHLY and CDR2 FYNNEI. CDR3 length equals 14 residues. The CDR3 loop reads CASSDDRGSNGYTF. For the CDR3, the DNA is TGTGCCAGCAGTGATGACAGAGGATCTAATGGCTACACCTTC.

Regarding this clone: Compared with germline, one end of the junction differs, possibly owing to a read error. Additional DNA sequences in this sample encode the identical CDR3. This chain links TRBV27 with TRBJ1-6, with unresolved D. Germline V gene data show CDR1 as MNHEY and CDR2 as SMNVEV (reference sequence). The CDR3 is 15 amino acids. The CDR3 DNA is TGTGCCAGCAGTTTTGAGGGCTCCTATAATTCCCCCCTCCACTTT. Amino acids: CASSFEGSYNSPLHF.

The J gene is TRBJ2-7, the V gene TRBV9, with 10 bases fitting TRBD2. Per the germline V gene, CDR1 is SGDLS and CDR2 is YYNGEE. The CDR3 length is 14 residues. V dropped 3 bases and J dropped 7; count of bases not matched to a gene: 7. The CDR3 DNA sequence: TGTGCCAGCAGCGAGCGACTAGCGGGTGGGGAGCAGTACTTC. Translation: CASSERLAGGEQYF.